Listed below are T cell receptor beta chains from one sample, sequenced in a study of PD-1 blockade in classical Hodgkin lymphoma. The assay was immunoSEQ multiplex PCR, and TCRdb's table has in-frame clones only and misses some. Here the sample spans about 7,800 clones, around 84% being singletons. The sequencing used CD8+ T cells from blood, collected at baseline. Receptors were obtained from a human donor with classical Hodgkin lymphoma. Each CDR3 is given with its conserved first and last residue. A D gene is named only where the DNA matches it firmly. Not all rows give a size; the values are once, few, many and, for expanded clones, a class.

v_call	d_call	j_call	clone_size	cdr3_nt	cdr3_aa
TRBV7-8	NA	TRBJ1-5	few	TGTGCCAGCAGCTTAGCCAGGGGTCACCCGCCCCAGCATTTT	CASSLARGHPPQHF
TRBV19	NA	TRBJ1-2	NA	TGTGCCAGTAGTATACCCTGGGACACCTATGGCTACACCTTC	CASSIPWDTYGYTF
TRBV28	TRBD2	TRBJ2-7	NA	TGTGCCAGCAGCCCGGGACTAGCGGAAGCCTACGAGCAGTACTTC	CASSPGLAEAYEQYF
TRBV7-9	NA	TRBJ1-1	NA	TGTGCCAGCAGCCCGACAGACACTGAAGCTTTCTTT	CASSPTDTEAFF
TRBV28	NA	TRBJ2-5	NA	TGTGCCAGCAGTTTATTTCGGGGCCAAGAGACCCAGTACTTC	CASSLFRGQETQYF
TRBV5-1	NA	TRBJ1-4	NA	TGCGCCAGCAGCTTCTCGGTGACGGAGGGGGAAAAACTGTTTTTT	CASSFSVTEGEKLFF
TRBV19	NA	TRBJ2-7	NA	TGTGCCAGTAGTATAGTTGCGACAAACGAGCAGTACTTC	CASSIVATNEQYF
TRBV5-4	TRBD1	TRBJ2-5	NA	TGTGCCAGCAGCACAGGGACAGGGATCCAAGAGACCCAGTACTTC	CASSTGTGIQETQYF
TRBV9	NA	TRBJ1-2	few	TGTGCCAGCAGCGCTACTTTTACAGGGTCGAATGGCTACACCTTC	CASSATFTGSNGYTF
TRBV28	TRBD1	TRBJ1-5	once	TGTGCCAGCAGTTATGGGGACAGGGATCAGCCCCAGCATTTT	CASSYGDRDQPQHF
TRBV18	NA	TRBJ2-2	NA	TGTGCCAGCTCACCACCCGTAGCGTGGGACCTGCCCGGGGAGCTGTTTTTT	CASSPPVAWDLPGELFF
TRBV4-1	NA	TRBJ2-2	NA	TGCGCCAGCAGCCCCCACTCTTCACCGAACACCGGGGAGCTGTTTTTT	CASSPHSSPNTGELFF
TRBV4-2	NA	TRBJ2-1	NA	TGTGCCAGCAGCCACGGGCGACTGTACTACAATGAGCAGTTCTTC	CASSHGRLYYNEQFF
TRBV7-4	NA	TRBJ2-1	NA	TGTGCCAGCAGCTTCGGGGGTTCCCGGAATGAGCAGTTCTTC	CASSFGGSRNEQFF
TRBV13	NA	TRBJ1-2	NA	TGTGCCAGCAGCTTAGCAGGGACCCCCACAGGGAACGATGGCTACACCTTC	CASSLAGTPTGNDGYTF
TRBV7-9	NA	TRBJ2-2	NA	TGTGCCAGCAGCTTGTCTCAGGGAGTTGACACCGGGGAGCTGTTTTTT	CASSLSQGVDTGELFF